This T cell receptor (beta chain) is drawn from a study of shared clonotypes between healthy human individuals (dated by TCRdb to about 2020). About the full investigation: Two women and a few men aged 18 to 49 years were included in the cohort. Between about 0.85 and 10 billion PBMCs per donor were obtained by leukapheresis. Libraries were prepared and TCR repertoires were sequenced by different laboratories using diverse techniques, in order to increase sequencing depth and limit assay-specific biases. The study deeply sequenced blood TCR repertoires of about 5 healthy adults to estimate repertoire size and the extent of clonotype sharing between individuals. For each donor, CD4 naive and CD4 memory were each given three plates, CD8 naive was given two plates, and CD8 memory was given one plate. The paper as a whole reports these results and caveats: Incomplete sequencing was indicated by rarefaction of sorted-subset datasets, despite the large sequencing depth. The small number of donors limited the genetic and exposure-history diversity represented. Pairwise subsampling led to the expectation that sequencing depth would affect the degree of clonotype sharing among donors. Estimated clonotype richness was generally larger for naive than for memory subsets. Sharing across a few donors was observed for about 5% of naive CD4, 3.5% of naive CD8, 2% to 2.5% of memory CD4, and roughly 0.43% of memory CD8 clonotypes. Compared with non-shared clonotypes, clonotypes shared by all four sorted-subset donors had higher generation probabilities. Sampling was limited to blood, and TCR repertoires in tissue likely differ from TCR repertoires in blood.

Trimming removed 1 base from V and 7 bases from J, leaving 10 bases between the germline ends. The CDR3 has 12 amino acids, counting the end cysteine and phenylalanine. Of the read, only the CDR3 DNA is kept; its 36 bases are in frame from base 1. The germline V gene (reference sequence) sets CDR1 to GTSNPN and CDR2 to SVGIG. Using the deep immunoSEQ assay, TCR CDR3 regions were amplified from genomic DNA by multiplex PCR. For each cell subset, the extracted genomic DNA was distributed evenly across all wells of several immunoSEQ 96-well plates, and each plate served as one replicate. For sorted subsets, about 0.2 ug genomic DNA, equal to tens of thousands of T cell genomes, was loaded into each replicate PCR. Purified libraries were quantified with a Qubit 3.0 fluorometer, sized on a Bioanalyzer 2100, and re-quantified with the KAPA Library Quantification kit. Every immunoSEQ 96-well plate was sequenced on a separate single-read 150-cycle Illumina NextSeq 550 flow cell. As for the original processing: Because the immunoSEQ output included only junctional sequences and no quality scores, the filtering could not be the same as the filtering used for full-length reads. To assign V/J genes and CDR3, sequences were annotated using PyIR, a Python wrapper for IgBLAST v1.9, with IMGT germline references. Reads were removed for weak V/J assignments (E-value above 1e-6), missing CDR3, stop codons, out-of-frame junctions, or ambiguous translated residues. V3J clonotypes were defined as sequences sharing the same inferred V gene, J gene, and CDR3 amino acid sequence. The percentage overlap between two repertoires was calculated by dividing the number of shared unique clonotypes by the size of the smaller repertoire. Richness of each repertoire was evaluated using RTK rarefaction, the Chao1 estimator, and Recon v2.1 estimates of unobserved clonotypes. For all TCRbeta clonotypes obtained by the gDNA method from a few donors, generation probabilities were computed with OLGA. Here the immuneACCESS table is served through TCRdb, limited to in-frame sequences with V and J called. Missing clones are a known gap in these copies; in checked studies unresolved V genes cover under half, and the rest lacks a known reason. Clone size and V and J calls were adopted from that table, with D and trimming inferred from the DNA. Counted in this sample were roughly 2,500,000 clones; 93% of them appeared once. The ten largest clones take up approximately 0.37% of the sample.

The donors were healthy, HIV-negative adults with no recently reported acute infections or vaccinations. Every donor was a Caucasian adult residing in Nashville, Tennessee, USA. CD4+ T cells were enriched by magnetic negative selection, after which naive cells were positively selected on CD45RA and the negative fraction was taken as the memory subset. After blood collection by leukapheresis, PBMCs were isolated using Ficoll-Histopaque density gradient centrifugation and then cryopreserved in the vapor phase of liquid nitrogen. Purity and quantity of every magnetically sorted T cell population were checked by analytical flow cytometry. Genomic DNA was isolated from every sorted fraction and measured by UV absorbance on a Nanodrop 2000c. This clone showed up just once. Its cognate antigen has yet to be identified. Base qualities were left out, and no much larger clone turns up one base away.

The TCR sequence derives from a man between 18 and 35 years old in good health. Some clones in this sample may be carry-over from other donors' samples. The chain is encoded by TRBV30 joined to TRBJ1-1; tentative D gene TRBD1, with 5 bases matching. The sample taken for sequencing was naive CD4+ T cells from PBMCs. The cell subset or site label of this sample denotes: CD45RA+ positively selected. The encoded CDR3 is CAWSDGGDEAFF. The DNA reads TGTGCCTGGAGTGACGGGGGTGATGAAGCTTTCTTT.